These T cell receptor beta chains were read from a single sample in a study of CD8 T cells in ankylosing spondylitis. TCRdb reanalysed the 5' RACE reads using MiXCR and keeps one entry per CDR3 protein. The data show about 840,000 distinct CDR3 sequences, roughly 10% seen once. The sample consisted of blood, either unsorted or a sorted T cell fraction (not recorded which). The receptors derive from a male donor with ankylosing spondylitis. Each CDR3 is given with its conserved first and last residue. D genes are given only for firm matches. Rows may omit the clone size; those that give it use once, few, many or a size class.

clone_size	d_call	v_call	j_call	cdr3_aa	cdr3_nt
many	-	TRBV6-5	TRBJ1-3	CASRYGTNSNTIYF	TGTGCCAGCAGATACGGGACTAACTCCAACACCATATATTTT
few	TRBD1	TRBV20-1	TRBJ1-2	CSARNRGMSGYTF	TGCAGTGCTAGAAACAGGGGGATGAGTGGCTACACCTTC
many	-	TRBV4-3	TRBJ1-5	CASSWAGSNQPQHF	TGCGCCAGCAGCTGGGCCGGGAGCAATCAGCCCCAGCATTTT
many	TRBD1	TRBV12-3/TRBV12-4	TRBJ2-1	CASRRGGTGGVGHEQFF	TGTGCCAGCAGACGGGGAGGGACAGGGGGTGTCGGTCATGAGCAGTTCTTC
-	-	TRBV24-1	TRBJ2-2	CATSVLNTGELFF	TGTGCCACCAGTGTCCTGAACACCGGGGAGCTGTTTTTT
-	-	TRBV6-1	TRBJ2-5	CASRLLTAETQYF	TGTGCCAGCCGACTTCTAACTGCGGAGACCCAGTACTTC
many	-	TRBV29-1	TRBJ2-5	CSVGPGTAGEETQYF	TGCAGCGTTGGCCCCGGGACGGCAGGTGAAGAGACCCAGTACTTC
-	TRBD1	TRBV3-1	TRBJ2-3	CASSQVAVGQGTDTQYF	TGTGCCAGCAGCCAAGTCGCGGTCGGACAGGGCACAGATACGCAGTATTTT
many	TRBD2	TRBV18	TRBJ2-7	CASSPWEGAYEQYF	TGTGCCAGCTCACCCTGGGAGGGTGCCTACGAGCAGTACTTC
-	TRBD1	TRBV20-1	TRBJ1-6	CSATGTAYNSPLHF	TGCAGTGCGACCGGGACAGCCTATAATTCACCCCTCCACTTT
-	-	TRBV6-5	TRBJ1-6	CASSYEGYDSPLHF	TGTGCCAGCAGTTACGAAGGGTACGACTCACCCCTCCACTTT
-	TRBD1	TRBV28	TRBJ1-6	CASSLDRVWDSSPLHF	TGTGCCAGCAGCCTGGACAGGGTGTGGGATAGTTCACCCCTCCACTTT
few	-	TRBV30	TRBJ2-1	CAWSRGRLLEQFF	TGTGCCTGGAGTAGGGGCCGACTCCTTGAGCAGTTCTTC
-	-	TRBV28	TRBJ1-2	CASRLWNIYGYTF	TGTGCCAGCAGGTTATGGAACATCTATGGCTACACCTTC
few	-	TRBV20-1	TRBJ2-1	CSARVSATQFF	TGCAGTGCTAGAGTTAGCGCGACGCAGTTCTTC
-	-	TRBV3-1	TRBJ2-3	CASSQGLHTQYF	TGTGCCAGCAGCCAGGGCCTTCATACGCAGTATTTT
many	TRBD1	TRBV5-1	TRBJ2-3	CASSLVGTGARTDTQYF	TGCGCCAGCAGCTTGGTTGGGACAGGGGCCCGCACAGATACGCAGTATTTT
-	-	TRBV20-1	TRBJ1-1	CSATGHHNTEAFF	TGCAGTGCTACGGGACACCATAACACTGAAGCTTTCTTT
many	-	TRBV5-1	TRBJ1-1	CASSQGEAFF	TGCGCCAGCAGTCAGGGCGAAGCTTTCTTT
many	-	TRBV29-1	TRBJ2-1	CSVVPLRDEQFF	TGCAGCGTTGTACCGCTAAGGGATGAGCAGTTCTTC
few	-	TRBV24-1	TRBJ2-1	CATSDRQGNSYNEQFF	TGTGCCACCAGTGATCGGCAGGGTAACTCCTACAATGAGCAGTTCTTC
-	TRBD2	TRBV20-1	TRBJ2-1	CSASPGLVINEQFF	TGCAGTGCTAGTCCGGGACTAGTGATCAATGAGCAGTTCTTC
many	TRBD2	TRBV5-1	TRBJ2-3	CASSYGTSGFTDTQYF	TGCGCCAGCAGCTACGGGACTAGCGGGTTCACAGATACGCAGTATTTT
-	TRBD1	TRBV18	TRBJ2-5	CASSSLTGQETQYF	TGTGCCAGCTCATCATTGACAGGGCAAGAGACCCAGTACTTC
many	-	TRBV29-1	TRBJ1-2	CSAGISVNYGYTF	TGCAGCGCCGGAATTTCTGTTAACTATGGCTACACCTTC
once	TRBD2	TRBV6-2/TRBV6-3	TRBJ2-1	CASSLSLTSGRHFNEQFF	TGTGCCAGCAGCCTAAGCCTAACTAGCGGGAGACATTTCAATGAGCAGTTCTTC
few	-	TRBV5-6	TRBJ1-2	CASSKNRAGYTF	TGTGCCAGCAGCAAGAACAGGGCTGGCTACACCTTC
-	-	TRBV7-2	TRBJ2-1	CASSLELGLYNEQFF	TGTGCCAGCAGCTTAGAGCTAGGGCTTTACAATGAGCAGTTCTTC
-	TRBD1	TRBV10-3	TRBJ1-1	CAISPDRGVSTEAFF	TGTGCCATCAGCCCTGACAGGGGGGTATCCACTGAAGCTTTCTTT
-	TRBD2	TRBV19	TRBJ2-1	CASSRGEARNEQFF	TGTGCCAGTAGTCGGGGGGAGGCCAGGAATGAGCAGTTCTTC
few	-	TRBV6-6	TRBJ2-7	CASGSRREQYF	TGTGCCAGCGGATCCAGGCGTGAGCAGTACTTC
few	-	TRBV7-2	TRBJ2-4	CASSKLEGAKNIQYF	TGTGCCAGCAGCAAACTAGAGGGAGCCAAAAACATTCAGTACTTC
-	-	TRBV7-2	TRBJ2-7	CASSLVKGSYEQYF	TGTGCCAGCAGCTTAGTGAAGGGTAGCTACGAGCAGTACTTC
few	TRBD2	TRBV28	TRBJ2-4	CASSPRRAGENIQYF	TGTGCCAGCAGTCCCAGGAGAGCGGGAGAAAACATTCAGTACTTC
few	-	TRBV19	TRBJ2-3	CASSIVHGRQQSSTDTQYF	TGTGCCAGTAGTATAGTACATGGCAGGCAACAATCTAGCACAGATACGCAGTATTTT